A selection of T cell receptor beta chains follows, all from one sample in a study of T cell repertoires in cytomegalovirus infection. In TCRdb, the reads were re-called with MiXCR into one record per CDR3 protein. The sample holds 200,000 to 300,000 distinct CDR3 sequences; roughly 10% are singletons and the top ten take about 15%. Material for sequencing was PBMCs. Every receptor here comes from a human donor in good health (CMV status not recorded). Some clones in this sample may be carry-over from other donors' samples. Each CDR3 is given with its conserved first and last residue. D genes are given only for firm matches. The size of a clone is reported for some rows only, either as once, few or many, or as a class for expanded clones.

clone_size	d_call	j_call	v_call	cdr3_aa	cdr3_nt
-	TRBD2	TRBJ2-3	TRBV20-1	CSAQLGTSYDTQYF	TGCAGTGCTCAACTCGGGACTAGTTACGATACGCAGTATTTT
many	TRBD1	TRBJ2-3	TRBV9	CASSVVGKDRGESSTDTQYF	TGTGCCAGCAGCGTAGTCGGGAAGGACAGGGGAGAATCTAGCACAGATACGCAGTATTTT
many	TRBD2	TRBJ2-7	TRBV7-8	CASSLAGQPREYF	TGTGCCAGCAGCCTAGCGGGACAGCCGAGGGAGTACTTC
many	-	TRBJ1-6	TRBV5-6	CASSLMDLNSPLHF	TGTGCCAGCAGCTTGATGGACCTTAATTCACCCCTCCACTTT
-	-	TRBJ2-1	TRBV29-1	CSVENPWRPSGTEQFF	TGCAGCGTTGAGAACCCTTGGCGGCCCTCGGGTACGGAGCAGTTCTTC
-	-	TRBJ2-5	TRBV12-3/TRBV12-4	CASSQEGGEETQYF	TGTGCCAGCAGCCAGGAGGGGGGGGAAGAGACCCAGTACTTC
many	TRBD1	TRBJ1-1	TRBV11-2	CASSKDRRDRVFRYGTEAFF	TGTGCCAGCAGCAAAGATCGAAGGGACAGGGTTTTTCGATATGGCACTGAAGCTTTCTTT
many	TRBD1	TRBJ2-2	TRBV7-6	CASSLAGTGNFVGELFF	TGTGCCAGCAGCTTAGCAGGGACAGGGAACTTCGTCGGGGAGCTGTTTTTT
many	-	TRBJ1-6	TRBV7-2	CASSLAFSSLNSPLHF	TGTGCCAGCAGCTTAGCGTTCAGCTCTCTTAATTCACCCCTCCACTTT
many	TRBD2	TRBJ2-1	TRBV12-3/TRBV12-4	CASSFGGGASSYNEQFF	TGTGCCAGCAGTTTTGGCGGGGGGGCGAGCTCCTACAATGAGCAGTTCTTC
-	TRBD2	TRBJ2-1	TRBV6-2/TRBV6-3	CASSRFGASGFSSYNEQFF	TGTGCCAGCAGTCGCTTCGGGGCTAGCGGGTTCAGCTCCTACAATGAGCAGTTCTTC
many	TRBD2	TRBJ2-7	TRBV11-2	CASSLGMTSGREQYF	TGTGCCAGCAGCTTAGGAATGACTAGCGGGAGGGAGCAGTACTTC